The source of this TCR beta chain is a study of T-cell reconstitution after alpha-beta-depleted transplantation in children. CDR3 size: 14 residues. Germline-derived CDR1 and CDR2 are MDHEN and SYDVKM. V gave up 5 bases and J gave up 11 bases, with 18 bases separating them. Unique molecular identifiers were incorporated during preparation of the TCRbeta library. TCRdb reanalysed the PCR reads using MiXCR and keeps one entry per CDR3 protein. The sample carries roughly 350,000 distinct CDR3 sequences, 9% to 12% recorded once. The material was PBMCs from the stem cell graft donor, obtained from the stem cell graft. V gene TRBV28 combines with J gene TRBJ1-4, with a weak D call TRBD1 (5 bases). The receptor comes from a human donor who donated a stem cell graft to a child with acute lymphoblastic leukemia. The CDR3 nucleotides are TGTGCCAGCAGTCGGGGTGACGGGGCGTGGAAACTGTTTTTT. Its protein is CASSRGDGAWKLFF.